These 21 T cell receptor beta chains were all obtained from the same sample, sequenced in a study of beta chain features in type 1 diabetes. Sequencing targeted expressed TCRB transcripts, as all isolated RNA had been reverse transcribed. Clones were sequenced by immunoSEQ multiplex PCR, and TCRdb holds only the in-frame ones, with some missing. The repertoire includes roughly 160,000 clones, around 8% of them detected once, and around 0.5% sits in the top ten. Their cognate antigens are unknown. The study, taken as a whole, reports: All four CD4+ subsets of Type 1 diabetes patients contained TCRB CDR3s that were moderately but significantly shorter.

The material sequenced was central memory CD4+ T cells from blood. All receptors derive from a woman aged 18-35 years with type 1 diabetes.

A few counts support this clone. The chain combines TRBV2 with TRBJ2-7, with 10 bases that match TRBD2. Per the germline V gene, CDR1 is SNHLY and CDR2 is FYNNEI. The CDR3 covers 14 residues. The V gene end was trimmed by 6 bases and the J gene end by 4 bases; junction bases not matched to a gene: 6. The CDR3 region has the DNA TGTGCCAGCAGGGCTAGCGGGAGTTCTTACGAGCAGTACTTC. Its translation: CASRASGSSYEQYF.

This rearrangement joins TRBV4-2 to TRBJ1-2, with D unresolved. V was trimmed by 1 base and J by 3 bases, leaving 6 bases between them. The germline V gene has CDR1 LGHNA and CDR2 YNFKEQ. CDR3 length: 13 residues. The CDR3 loop is CASSQGSDYGYTF. The CDR3 nucleotides are TGTGCCAGCAGCCAAGGGTCAGACTATGGCTACACCTTC.

This clone came up a few times. V is TRBV5-4 and J is TRBJ2-1, with 11 positions matching TRBD2. With 6 bases clipped from V and 4 bases from J, the junction kept 9 bases outside the gene matches. The CDR3 consists of 16 residues. CDR1 SGHNT and CDR2 YYREEE come from the germline V gene (reference sequence). CDR3 region: CASKDSGGAGYNEQFF. CDR3 bases: TGTGCCAGCAAGGATAGCGGGGGGGCAGGGTACAATGAGCAGTTCTTC. The full variable domain, its missing parts supplied by reference TRBV5-4 and TRBJ2-1, is ETGVTQSPTHLIKTRGQQVTLRCSSQSGHNTVSWYQQALGQGPQFIFQYYREEENGRGNFPPRFSGLQFPNYSSELNVNALELDDSALYLCASKDSGGAGYNEQFFGPGTRLTVL.

Only a few counts were recorded for this clone. The chain recombines TRBV28 with TRBJ1-2; no definite D call. The CDR3 length is 13 residues. With 3 bases removed from V and 8 bases from J, the gap between germline ends came to 13 bases. Germline V lookup: CDR1 MDHEN, CDR2 SYDVKM. CDR3 sequence (DNA): TGTGCCAGCAGTTTGGTGGAGGGCTGGGGCTACACCTTC. Its translation is CASSLVEGWGYTF.

This clone was counted only a few times. This sequence joins TRBV10-3 and TRBJ2-5; D gene unclear. Trimming shortened V by 3 bases and J by 7 bases, and 15 bases separated the two germline ends. The length of the CDR3 is 14 residues. Germline CDR1 and CDR2: ENHRY and SYGVKD. DNA of the CDR3: TGTGCCATCAGTGAAACAGCACTGATGGTGACCCAGTACTTC. As protein: CAISETALMVTQYF.

A few counts support this clone. This chain uses TRBV11-3 with TRBJ2-1; 15 bases agree with TRBD2. With 5 bases clipped from V and 9 bases from J, the junction kept 8 bases outside the gene matches. The CDR3 totals 16 residues. Germline V gene sequence: CDR1 SGHNT, CDR2 YENEEA. CDR3 nucleotide sequence: TGTGCCAGCAGCCGAGGACTAGCGGGGGGGCCGGGTGAGCAGTTCTTC. Its translation is CASSRGLAGGPGEQFF.

This clone appeared a few times. J is TRBJ2-7 and V is TRBV11-3; TRBD2 agrees at 8 bases. The V gene end was trimmed by 5 bases and the J gene end by 6 bases; junction bases not matched to a gene: 12. The CDR3 runs 15 residues. Germline V gene data show CDR1 as SGHNT and CDR2 as YENEEA. The CDR3 DNA is TGTGCCAGCAGCCGAGCGGGAGCCGGGACCGCCGAGCAGTACTTC. As protein: CASSRAGAGTAEQYF. The variable domain in full, completed from reference TRBV11-3 and TRBJ2-7, reads EAGVVQSPRYKIIEKKQPVAFWCNPISGHNTLYWYLQNLGQGPELLIRYENEEAVDDSQLPKDRFSAERLKGVDSTLKIQPAELGDSAVYLCASSRAGAGTAEQYFGPGTRLTVT.

V gene TRBV7-2 combines with J gene TRBJ2-1; no clear D gene. V lost 7 bases to trimming and J lost 0 bases, with 10 bases between them. Germline assignment: CDR1 SGHTA and CDR2 FQGNSA. This CDR3 has 14 amino acids. The CDR3 spells CASKVGFSYNEQFF. CDR3 DNA: TGTGCCAGCAAGGTCGGGTTCTCCTACAATGAGCAGTTCTTC.

This clone came up a few times. CDR3 region: CASSVAWDREAFF. Here the CDR3 DNA reads TGTGCCAGCAGCGTAGCTTGGGACAGGGAAGCTTTCTTT. J is TRBJ1-1 and V is TRBV9, with 8 bases that match TRBD1. This CDR3 spans 13 amino acids. V dropped 0 bases and J dropped 8; count of bases not matched to a gene: 3. Germline-derived CDR1 and CDR2 are SGDLS and YYNGEE.

The chain uses TRBV9 and TRBJ2-3; 8 bases line up with TRBD2. The V segment lost 1 base and the J segment 1 base; nucleotides outside the gene matches: 2. This CDR3 is built from 15 residues. CDR1 is SGDLS and CDR2 is YYNGEE in the germline V gene. CDR3 DNA: TGTGCCAGCAGCGTAACAGCGGGGGGCACAGATACGCAGTATTTT. Its protein is CASSVTAGGTDTQYF.

The table lists this clone with a few counts. This rearrangement joins TRBV19 to TRBJ2-1, with 9 bases identical to TRBD1. Per germline, CDR1 LNHDA and CDR2 SQIVND (reference sequence). The CDR3 is 15 residues long. J gave up 9 bases and V 0 bases, and 6 bases lay outside the gene matches. The CDR3 loop is CASSIDGTGMGEQFF. The CDR3 bases are TGTGCCAGTAGTATAGACGGGACAGGGATGGGTGAGCAGTTCTTC.

This clone was picked up a small number of times. The gene calls are TRBV28 and TRBJ2-6; D gene unclear. The CDR3 extends over 12 amino acids. Trimming left V 10 bases short and J 0 bases short, with 4 bases between. CDR1 is MDHEN, CDR2 SYDVKM, per germline. DNA for the CDR3: TGTGCCACCGGCTCTGGGGCCAACGTCCTGACTTTC. It encodes CATGSGANVLTF. Looking up the rest from reference TRBV28 and TRBJ2-6 gives the full variable domain: DVKVTQSSRYLVKRTGEKVFLECVQDMDHENMFWYRQDPGLGLRLIYFSYDVKMKEKGDIPEGYSVSREKKERFSLILESASTNQTSMYLCATGSGANVLTFGAGSRLTVL.

This clone was picked up a small number of times. The chain is built from TRBV4-3 and TRBJ2-5; 10 bases are a match to TRBD2. This CDR3 spans 18 amino acids. The germline gives CDR1 LGHNA, CDR2 YSLEER. The trim removed 0 bases at V and 5 bases at J, leaving 12 bases unmatched. CDR3 DNA sequence: TGCGCCAGCAGCCAAGATAGGGCAGCGGGGGGGCCGACGGAGACCCAGTACTTC. Translated: CASSQDRAAGGPTETQYF.

The chain links TRBV28 to TRBJ2-5, with a tentative D call TRBD1 (6 bases). The CDR3 extends over 13 amino acids. Trimming removed 6 bases at V and 5 bases at J, with 13 bases between. The germline CDR1 and CDR2 sequences are MDHEN and SYDVKM. In nucleotides, the CDR3 is TGTGCCAGCAGGATCCCAGGGGTCGAGACCCAGTACTTC. It codes for CASRIPGVETQYF.

The chain employs TRBV5-6 and TRBJ2-7; 14 bases are a match to TRBD2. The V gene end was trimmed by 0 bases and the J gene end by 6 bases; junction bases not matched to a gene: 8. Germline V lookup: CDR1 SGHDT, CDR2 YYEEEE. The CDR3 sequence is 17 residues long. CDR3 loop: CASSLGLAGGPTIEQYF. CDR3 nucleotides: TGTGCCAGCAGCTTGGGACTAGCGGGAGGGCCGACTATCGAGCAGTACTTC.

The chain carries TRBV4-3 and TRBJ1-2, with TRBD1 matching over 7 bases. This CDR3 spans 14 amino acids. V shed 3 bases and J 8 bases; nucleotides not matched to a gene: 9. In germline, CDR1 is LGHNA, CDR2 YSLEER. The CDR3 DNA reads TGCGCCAGCAGCCAGAGGACAGGCCCCTGGGGCTACACCTTC. Translated, it gives CASSQRTGPWGYTF.

This clone came up a few times. The chain links TRBV28 to TRBJ2-1; TRBD2 agrees at 9 bases. This CDR3 is built from 13 residues. Per the germline V gene, CDR1 is MDHEN and CDR2 is SYDVKM. The trim removed 8 bases at V and 5 bases at J, leaving 4 bases unmatched. The CDR3 DNA reads TGTGCCAGCCGACTAGCGGAAAACAATGAGCAGTTCTTC. As protein: CASRLAENNEQFF.

This chain joins TRBV6-5 and TRBJ2-7, with a tentative D call TRBD2 (6 bases). CDR1 and CDR2 from the germline V gene are MNHEY and SVGAGI. Trimming stripped 0 bases from V and 4 bases from J, with 13 bases between. The CDR3 covers 15 residues. CDR3 bases: TGTGCCAGCAGTTACTCTGGAGGGTCTGATTACGAGCAGTACTTC. It translates to CASSYSGGSDYEQYF.

The gene calls are TRBV2 and TRBJ1-5, with 7 bases aligning to TRBD1. Trimming cost V 4 bases and J 2 bases; bases outside gene matches: 2. CDR1 and CDR2 from the germline V gene are SNHLY and FYNNEI. CDR3 size: 14 residues. CDR3: CASSAGTGNQPQHF. The DNA for the CDR3 is TGTGCCAGCAGTGCCGGGACAGGCAATCAGCCCCAGCATTTT.

The sample holds a few counts of this clone. The chain employs TRBV18 and TRBJ1-5; 9 positions agree with TRBD1. The CDR3 is 18 residues long. V trimming: 6 bases; J trimming: 2 bases; junction bases outside the gene matches: 14. CDR1 is KGHSH, CDR2 LQKENI, per germline. CDR3 amino acids: CASSAGTGSRAGNQPQHF. The CDR3 DNA sequence: TGTGCCAGCTCGGCCGGGACAGGGTCCCGGGCGGGCAATCAGCCCCAGCATTTT.

The sample holds a few counts of this clone. The junction shows a germline mismatch at one end, possibly a read error. The J gene is TRBJ2-3, the V gene TRBV7-2; TRBD2 is a possible D gene (6 bases). CDR1 and CDR2 (germline): SGHTA, FQGNSA. This CDR3 spans 13 amino acids. The CDR3: CASSLASRDTQYF. In nucleotides, the CDR3 is TGTGCCAGCAGCCTAGCGTCGCGGGATACGCAGTATTTT.